The TCR beta chain under discussion was sequenced for a study of CD8 T cells in ankylosing spondylitis. Many counts were recorded for this clonotype. What it binds is unknown. TCRdb processed the 5' RACE reads anew with MiXCR; each CDR3 protein has one entry. Among fewer than 550,000 distinct CDR3 sequences listed, under 5.5% were seen once. Study findings and constraints: Among TCR beta sequences, a motif of 7 to 9 highly homologous variants appeared characteristic of ankylosing spondylitis blood.

The CDR3 loop spans 17 amino acids. Germline V gives CDR1 SGHRS, CDR2 YFSETQ. V lost 4 bases, J lost 2 bases, and 18 bases lay in between. The genes are TRBV5-1 and TRBJ2-2; D is perhaps TRBD1 (6 bases). Source material: blood, either unsorted or a sorted T cell fraction (not recorded which). The source is a male donor with ankylosing spondylitis. The CDR3 region is CASSVGQLLLNTGELFF. The CDR3 DNA follows: TGCGCCAGCAGCGTGGGACAATTGCTCCTTAACACCGGGGAGCTGTTTTTT.